This record concerns one TCR beta chain sequence. Antigen specificity is unknown. With 3 bases removed from V and 3 bases from J, the gap between germline ends came to 9 bases. This CDR3 region has 13 residues. Germline-derived CDR1 and CDR2 are ENHRY and SYGVKD. As handled by the study authors: Owing to the provision of junction-only sequences devoid of quality scores by immunoSEQ, filtering differed. Libraries were prepared by immunoSEQ multiplex PCR; TCRdb keeps only in-frame clonotypes and omits some of them. V and J calls and clone size are given by that table; D and trimming were obtained from the DNA. The repertoire holds approximately 2,200,000 clones, with 93% as singletons. The source of the sample is a study of shared clonotypes between healthy human individuals. As for the study in general: Participating donors consisted of a couple of women and a few men aged 18 to 49.

The study, taken as a whole, reports: Naive subsets tended to show greater estimated richness than memory subsets. The study found roughly 5% of naive CD4 clonotypes shared across a few donors.

Naive CD8 cells, CD45RO-negative and positively selected for CCR7, excluded terminally differentiated effector memory CD45RA+ cells. The receptor was derived from a man between 18 and 29 years old in good health. Some clones in this sample may be carry-over from other donors' samples. The source material was naive CD8+ T cells from PBMCs. The chain couples TRBV10-3 to TRBJ2-7; D uncertain. The CDR3 sequence: CAISDNSNYEQYF. CDR3 DNA: TGTGCCATCAGTGATAATTCGAACTACGAGCAGTACTTC.